These T cell receptor beta chains were read from a single sample in a study of OX40 agonist ivuxolimab in advanced cancers. The repertoire was sequenced with immunoSEQ multiplex PCR; TCRdb's copy has only in-frame clones and lacks some. Here the sample spans about 120,000 clones, roughly nine tenths being singletons. Material: CD4+ or CD8+ T cells sorted from blood, obtained in a trial of the OX40 agonist ivuxolimab. Every receptor here comes from an adult with an advanced solid tumor such as melanoma, head and neck, liver or kidney cancer. The CDR3 runs from the conserved cysteine through the conserved F or W. Clone size, where shown, is once, few, many, or a class for clones that have expanded.

V	size	J	CDR3
TRBV28	NA	TRBJ1-2	CASVPAGGTYGYTF
TRBV2	NA	TRBJ2-7	CASSEEGVGSYEQYF
TRBV7-7	NA	TRBJ2-3	CASSLGGFGTDTQYF
TRBV5-6	NA	TRBJ1-1	CASSFLGTEAFF
TRBV20-1	NA	TRBJ2-3	CSARSDTQYF
TRBV10-3	NA	TRBJ1-4	CAISDYPGTGNEKLFF
TRBV2	NA	TRBJ2-1	CASRVASGGGEQFF
TRBV28	NA	TRBJ2-6	CASSPTLPGANVLTF
TRBV27	NA	TRBJ2-7	CASSLQTGSSYEQYF
TRBV18	few	TRBJ1-2	CASSLGTLWGYTF
TRBV7-9	NA	TRBJ1-4	CASSLLETANEKLFF
TRBV2	NA	TRBJ1-4	CATSGQGDTNEKLFF
TRBV5-4	NA	TRBJ2-1	CASTLGSLNEQFF
TRBV18	once	TRBJ2-7	CASSPPGLAGSYEQYF
TRBV5-1	NA	TRBJ2-1	CASSEAGGRDEQFF
TRBV30	NA	TRBJ2-1	CAWSASGVYYNEQFF
TRBV14	NA	TRBJ1-6	CASSQHSGGSPLHF